This TCR beta chain comes out of a study of blood T cell repertoires in COVID-19. Whole-study context: The cDNA or gDNA used as material had been derived from T cells, B-cell-depleted T cells, or PBMCs.

The germline V gene encodes CDR1 SGHTA and CDR2 FQGNSA. V dropped 5 bases and J dropped 9; count of bases not matched to a gene: 7. This CDR3 spans 15 amino acids. Assay used: immunoSEQ multiplex PCR; TCRdb lists only in-frame clones, some missing. This sample has some 250,000 clones, with roughly 91% found just once. The rearrangement links TRBV7-2 to TRBJ2-1; 13 nucleotides match TRBD2. Sequenced material: PBMCs or T cells enriched from blood (not recorded which). This sequence originates from a middle-aged woman with acute COVID-19. The CDR3 DNA reads TGTGCCAGCAGCCCCGGACTAGCGGGAGCTTTTGAGCAGTTCTTC. Its translation: CASSPGLAGAFEQFF.